This record looks at one TCR beta chain sequence and its context. The data were taken from a study of blood T cell repertoires in COVID-19. Looking at the study overall: The study drew acute and convalescent COVID-19 samples from the United States, Italy and Spain. PBMCs, B-cell-depleted T cells, or T cells were the source of the cDNA or gDNA that made up the material.

Germline V gene lookup returns CDR1 MNHEY and CDR2 SVGAGI. The V gene lost 4 bases and the J gene lost 1 base, with 8 bases spanning the gap. The CDR3 is 14 residues long. Seattle patient enrollment occurred during active infection, with longitudinal follow-up thereafter. Per the study methods: Estimation of nucleated cell counts was performed using reference gene primer amplification. Generated by immunoSEQ multiplex PCR, the TCRdb table keeps only in-frame clones and is missing some. The V and J calls and clone size are taken from that table; D and trimming were inferred from the DNA. The sample lists roughly 23,000 clones, 85% to 90% occurring once.

Sequencing was performed on peripheral blood. The rearrangement uses TRBV6-5 and TRBJ1-5, with a possible D match to TRBD1 (6 bases). This TCR was recovered from a man in his sixties or seventies with COVID-19, enrolled during active disease. The CDR3 is CASSLDSSNQPQHF. The CDR3 DNA follows: TGTGCCAGCAGTTTGGACAGCAGCAATCAGCCCCAGCATTTT.